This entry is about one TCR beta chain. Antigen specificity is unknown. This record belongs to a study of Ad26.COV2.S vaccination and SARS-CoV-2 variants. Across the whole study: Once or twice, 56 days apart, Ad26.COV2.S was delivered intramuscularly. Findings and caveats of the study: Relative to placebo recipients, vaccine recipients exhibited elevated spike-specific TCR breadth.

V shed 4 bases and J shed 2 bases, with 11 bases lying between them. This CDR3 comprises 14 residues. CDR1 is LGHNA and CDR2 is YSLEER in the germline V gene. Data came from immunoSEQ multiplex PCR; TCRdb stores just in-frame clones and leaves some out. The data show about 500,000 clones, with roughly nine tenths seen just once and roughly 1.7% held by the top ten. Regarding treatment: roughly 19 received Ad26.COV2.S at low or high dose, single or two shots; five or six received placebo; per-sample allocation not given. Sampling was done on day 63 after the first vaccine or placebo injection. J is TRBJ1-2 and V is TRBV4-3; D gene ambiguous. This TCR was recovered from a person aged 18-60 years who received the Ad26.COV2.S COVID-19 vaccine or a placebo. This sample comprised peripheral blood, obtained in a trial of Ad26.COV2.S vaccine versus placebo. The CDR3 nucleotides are TGCGCCAGCAGCCTTACGGGGTCAAACTATGGCTACACCTTC. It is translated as CASSLTGSNYGYTF.